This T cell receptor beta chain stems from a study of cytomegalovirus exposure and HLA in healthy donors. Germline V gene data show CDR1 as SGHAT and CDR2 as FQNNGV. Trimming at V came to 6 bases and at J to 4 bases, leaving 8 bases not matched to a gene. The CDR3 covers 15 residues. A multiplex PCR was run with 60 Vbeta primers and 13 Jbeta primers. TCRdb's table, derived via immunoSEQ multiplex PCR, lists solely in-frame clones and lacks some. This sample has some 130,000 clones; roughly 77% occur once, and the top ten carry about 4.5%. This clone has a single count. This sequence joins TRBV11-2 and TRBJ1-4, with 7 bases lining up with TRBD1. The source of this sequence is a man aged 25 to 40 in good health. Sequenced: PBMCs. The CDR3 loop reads CASRRQGGNNEKLFF. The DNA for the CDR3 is TGTGCCAGCAGGAGACAGGGTGGTAATAATGAAAAACTGTTTTTT.